This is a list of T cell receptor beta chains from one sample in a study of shared clonotypes between healthy human individuals. Profiling relied on immunoSEQ multiplex PCR, and the TCRdb table lists in-frame clones only, not all of them. The sample gives about a million clones, around 77% of which show up once; about 0.89% is in the top ten. Specimen: memory CD4+ T cells from PBMCs. These receptors all stem from a man between 18 and 29 years old in good health. Some clones in this sample may be carry-over from other donors' samples. CDR3s leave out the opening cysteine and the closing phenylalanine or tryptophan. D genes are given only for firm matches. Size is omitted from some rows. Given values are once, few, many or a class for expanded clones.

>11|-|-|TRBJ1-5|TRBV28
ASSFPKRGTQH
>13|few|-|TRBJ2-5|TRBV25-1
ASSEVSTGQETQY
>12|once|TRBD1|TRBJ2-7|TRBV2
ASRNRDRGYEQY
>12|many|TRBD2|TRBJ2-7|TRBV14
ASSRWGGAYEQY
>11|-|TRBD1|TRBJ1-4|TRBV11-2
ASQGGINEKLF
>13|few|-|TRBJ1-5|TRBV5-1
ASSPGTYSNQPQH
>11|once|TRBD2|TRBJ2-7|TRBV29-1
SVPSSGSDEQY
>14|once|-|TRBJ2-7|TRBV6-7
ASSYSRSNLFYEQY
>14|-|TRBD2|TRBJ2-2|TRBV28
ASSLGTRANTGELF
>12|-|-|TRBJ2-3|TRBV7-3
ASSLSANTDTQY
>11|-|TRBD2|TRBJ2-3|TRBV9
ASSVRGADTQY
>13|-|TRBD1|TRBJ1-2|TRBV10-3
AISLEGGAGYGYT
>13|-|-|TRBJ1-5|TRBV30
AWSPHGYSNQPQH
>15|-|TRBD2|TRBJ2-4|TRBV4-1
ASSPRGGAMTKNIQY
>13|-|-|TRBJ1-5|TRBV21-1
ASSKNPFSNQPQH
>11|-|-|TRBJ1-2|TRBV7-9
ASSLAGEDGYT
>13|-|TRBD1|TRBJ2-5|TRBV2
ASIKQGAGQETQY
>13|-|-|TRBJ2-7|TRBV19
ASSRGAGAYYEQY
>16|once|-|TRBJ1-2|TRBV5-6
ASSLANGPGQRGYGYT
>11|-|-|TRBJ2-3|TRBV4-1
ASSIPSTDTQY
>13|-|TRBD2|TRBJ2-5|TRBV11-3
ASSPIAGPQETQY
>12|-|-|TRBJ2-7|TRBV6-4
ASKGECGTYEQY
>13|-|-|TRBJ1-4|TRBV28
ASSLSVGVKEKLF
>10|once|-|TRBJ1-2|TRBV11-2
ASSPTRTYST
>12|once|-|TRBJ1-2|TRBV11-2
ASSPDGTYYGYT
>10|once|-|TRBJ2-3|TRBV5-4
ASRRGTDTQY
>12|-|-|TRBJ2-4|TRBV14
ASSPFLGGNIQY
>14|many|-|TRBJ2-2|TRBV11-2
ASSTAGPSSTGELF
>14|-|TRBD2|TRBJ2-5|TRBV4-3
ASSQETSGTQETQY
>13|-|TRBD2|TRBJ2-3|TRBV2
ASSDRLAGADTQY
>14|few|TRBD1|TRBJ1-5|TRBV25-1
ASSAGTGGEGQPQH
>11|-|-|TRBJ2-6|TRBV7-9
ASTPAGANVLT
>12|-|-|TRBJ1-4|TRBV7-2
ASSWRQTPEKLF
>12|-|TRBD2|TRBJ2-5|TRBV28
ASRTSGRIETQY
>12|-|TRBD1|TRBJ1-2|TRBV28
ASNFLQGPGGYT
>9|-|-|TRBJ1-1|TRBV25-1
ASRVTGKAF
>13|-|-|TRBJ2-7|TRBV5-4
ASSLRGRAPYEQY
>11|-|TRBD1|TRBJ1-4|TRBV6-6
ASSTGGYEKLF
>12|many|-|TRBJ2-1|TRBV5-1
ASSSAPLYNEQF
>11|few|-|TRBJ2-5|TRBV11-3
ASSSERHRAQY
>12|-|-|TRBJ2-7|TRBV29-1
SVGSWQAPYEQY
>14|-|-|TRBJ1-1|TRBV5-1
ASSPKLGSTNTEAF